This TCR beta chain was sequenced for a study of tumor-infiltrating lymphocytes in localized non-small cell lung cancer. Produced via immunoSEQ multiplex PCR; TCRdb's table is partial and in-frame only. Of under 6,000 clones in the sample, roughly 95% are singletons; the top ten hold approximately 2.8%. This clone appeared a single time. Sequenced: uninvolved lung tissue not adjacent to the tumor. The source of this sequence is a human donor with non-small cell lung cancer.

CDR3 DNA: TGCGCCAGCAGTGAAACCGTGAACACTGAAGCTTTCTTT. Its translation is CASSETVNTEAFF. The chain uses TRBV10-2 and TRBJ1-1; D uncertain. The V and J ends lost 3 bases and 0 bases respectively, with 5 bases between them. This CDR3 has 13 amino acids. In germline, CDR1 is WSHSY, CDR2 SAAADI.